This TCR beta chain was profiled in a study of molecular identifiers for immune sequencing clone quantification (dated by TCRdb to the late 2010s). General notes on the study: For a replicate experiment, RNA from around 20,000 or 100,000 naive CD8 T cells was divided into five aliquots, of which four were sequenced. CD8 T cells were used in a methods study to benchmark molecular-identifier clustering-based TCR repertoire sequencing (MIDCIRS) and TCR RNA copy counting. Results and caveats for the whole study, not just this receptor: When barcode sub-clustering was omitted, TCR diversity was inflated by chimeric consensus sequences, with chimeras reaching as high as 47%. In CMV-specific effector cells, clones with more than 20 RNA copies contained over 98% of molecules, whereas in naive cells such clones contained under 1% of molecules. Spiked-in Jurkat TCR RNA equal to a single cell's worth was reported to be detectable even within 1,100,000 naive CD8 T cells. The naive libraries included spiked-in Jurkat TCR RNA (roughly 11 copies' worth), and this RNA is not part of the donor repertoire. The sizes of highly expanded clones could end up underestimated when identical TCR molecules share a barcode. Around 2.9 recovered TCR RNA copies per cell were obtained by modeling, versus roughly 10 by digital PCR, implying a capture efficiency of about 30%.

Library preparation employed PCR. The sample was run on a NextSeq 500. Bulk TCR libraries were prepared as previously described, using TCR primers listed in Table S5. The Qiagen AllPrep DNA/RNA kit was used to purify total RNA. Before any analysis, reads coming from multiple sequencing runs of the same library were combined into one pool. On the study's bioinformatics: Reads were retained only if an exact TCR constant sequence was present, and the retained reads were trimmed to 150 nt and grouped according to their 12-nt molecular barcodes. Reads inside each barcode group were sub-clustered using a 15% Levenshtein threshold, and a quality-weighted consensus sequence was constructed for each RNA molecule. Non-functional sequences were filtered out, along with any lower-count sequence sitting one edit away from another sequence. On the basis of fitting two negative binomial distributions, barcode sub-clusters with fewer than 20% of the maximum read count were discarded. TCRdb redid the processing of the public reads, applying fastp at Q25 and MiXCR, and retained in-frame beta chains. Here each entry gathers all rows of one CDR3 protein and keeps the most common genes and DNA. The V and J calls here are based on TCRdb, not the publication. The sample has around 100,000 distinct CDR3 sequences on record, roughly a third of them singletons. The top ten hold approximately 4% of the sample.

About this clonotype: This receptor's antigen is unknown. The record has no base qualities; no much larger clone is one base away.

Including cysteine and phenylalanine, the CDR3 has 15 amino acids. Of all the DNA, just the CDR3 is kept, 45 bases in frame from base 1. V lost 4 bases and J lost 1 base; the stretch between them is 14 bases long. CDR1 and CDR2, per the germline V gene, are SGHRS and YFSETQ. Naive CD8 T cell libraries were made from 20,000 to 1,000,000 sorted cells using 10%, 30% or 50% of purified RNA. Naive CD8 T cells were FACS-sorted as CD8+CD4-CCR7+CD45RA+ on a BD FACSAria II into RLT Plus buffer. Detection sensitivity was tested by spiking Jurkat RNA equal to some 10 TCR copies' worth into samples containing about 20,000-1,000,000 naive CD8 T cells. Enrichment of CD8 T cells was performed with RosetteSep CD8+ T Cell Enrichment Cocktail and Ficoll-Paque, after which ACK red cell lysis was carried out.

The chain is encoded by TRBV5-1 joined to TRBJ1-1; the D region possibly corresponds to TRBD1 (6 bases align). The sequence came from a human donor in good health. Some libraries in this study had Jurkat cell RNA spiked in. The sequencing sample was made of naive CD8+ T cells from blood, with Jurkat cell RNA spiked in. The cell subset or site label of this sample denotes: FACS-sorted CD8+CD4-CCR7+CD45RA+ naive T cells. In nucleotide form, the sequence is TGCGCCAGCAGCCAAAACAGGGTCCGGAACACTGAAGCTTTCTTT. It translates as CASSQNRVRNTEAFF.